This passage covers 19 T cell receptor beta chains from one sample sequenced in a study of OX40 agonist ivuxolimab in advanced cancers. Using immunoSEQ multiplex PCR, the repertoire was profiled, and TCRdb retains in-frame clones only, with some absent. Of 55,000 to 70,000 clones in the sample, approximately 85% were seen once. The sequencing used CD4+ or CD8+ T cells sorted from blood, collected in a trial of the OX40 agonist ivuxolimab. The source of these receptors is an adult with an advanced solid tumor such as melanoma, head and neck, liver or kidney cancer.

The chain carries TRBV7-8 and TRBJ1-1; the match to TRBD1 covers 7 bases. Looked up from germline, CDR1 is SGHVS and CDR2 is FQNEAQ. The CDR3 loop spans 17 amino acids. V lost 1 base, J lost 5 bases, and 13 bases stayed unmatched. The CDR3 bases are TGTGCCAGCAGCTTAGAACGAAGGGGGCAAGGATTTACTGAAGCTTTCTTT. It is translated as CASSLERRGQGFTEAFF. Supplemented by reference TRBV7-8 and TRBJ1-1, the full variable domain reads GAGVSQSPRYKVAKRGQDVALRCDPISGHVSLFWYQQALGQGPEFLTYFQNEAQLDKSGLPSDRFFAERPEGSVSTLKIQRTQQEDSAVYLCASSLERRGQGFTEAFFGQGTRLTVV.

The chain couples TRBV15 to TRBJ2-5, with D uncertain. The CDR3 covers 14 residues. Trimming cost V 0 bases and J 0 bases, with 5 bases left between them. Germline CDR1 is LNHNV and CDR2 is YYDKDF (reference sequence). CDR3 sequence (DNA): TGTGCCACCAGCAGAGACCTATACCAAGAGACCCAGTACTTC. This encodes CATSRDLYQETQYF.

The rearrangement links TRBV19 to TRBJ1-1; possible D gene TRBD1, 6 bases. The germline V gene has CDR1 LNHDA and CDR2 SQIVND (reference sequence). This CDR3 has 14 residues. Between the trimmed V and J ends, which lost 7 bases and 3 bases, there was a span of 15 bases. CDR3 DNA: TGTGCCAGTACGATAGGGGGGCTATACACTGAAGCTTTCTTT. Amino acids: CASTIGGLYTEAFF. Drawing the rest from reference TRBV19 and TRBJ1-1, the complete variable domain is DGGITQSPKYLFRKEGQNVTLSCEQNLNHDAMYWYRQDPGQGLRLIYYSQIVNDFQKGDIAEGYSVSREKKESFPLTVTSAQKNPTAFYLCASTIGGLYTEAFFGQGTRLTVV.

This clone was seen only a few times. This rearrangement joins TRBV7-3 to TRBJ2-3; D uncertain. The ends were cut back, 5 bases at V and 1 base at J, with 10 bases in the middle. CDR1 and CDR2 (germline): SGHTA, FQGTGA. The CDR3 has 14 residues. CDR3 in amino acids: CASSPVSGTDTQYF. In DNA, the CDR3 is TGTGCCAGCAGCCCTGTAAGCGGCACAGATACGCAGTATTTT. Full variable domain (rest looked up from reference TRBV7-3 and TRBJ2-3): GAGVSQTPSNKVTEKGKYVELRCDPISGHTALYWYRQSLGQGPEFLIYFQGTGAADDSGLPNDRFFAVRPEGSVSTLKIQRTERGDSAVYLCASSPVSGTDTQYFGPGTRLTVL.

This clone was picked up one time. J is TRBJ2-7 and V is TRBV19, with no clear D. V was cut by 4 bases and J by 2 bases, with 3 bases left in between. Germline CDR1 and CDR2: LNHDA and SQIVND (reference sequence). The CDR3 is made up of 11 amino acids. CDR3 nucleotides: TGTGCCAGTAGTAATACCTACGAGCAGTACTTC. It yields the protein CASSNTYEQYF.

The chain is built from TRBV28 and TRBJ2-3; 10 positions agree with TRBD2. Germline CDR1 MDHEN, CDR2 SYDVKM. The CDR3 is 15 residues long. Trimming at V came to 4 bases and at J to 0 bases, leaving 1 base not matched to a gene. CDR3 in DNA: TGTGCCAGCAGTTCGACTAGCGGGAGCACAGATACGCAGTATTTT. Protein: CASSSTSGSTDTQYF.

This CDR3 is CASSPQGFVYEQYF. Here the CDR3 DNA reads TGTGCCAGCAGCCCTCAGGGGTTCGTCTACGAGCAGTACTTC. The chain employs TRBV9 and TRBJ2-7, with a possible D match to TRBD1 (6 bases). The germline V gene encodes CDR1 SGDLS and CDR2 YYNGEE. The CDR3 length is 14 residues. Trimming took 4 bases from V and 3 from J, leaving 14 bases between them.

This clone was counted only a few times. The rearrangement links TRBV19 to TRBJ2-7, with D perhaps matching TRBD1 or TRBD2 (6 bases each). V lost 3 bases and J lost 0, with 9 bases in between. CDR1 is LNHDA and CDR2 is SQIVND in the germline V gene (reference sequence). The length of the CDR3 is 14 residues. CDR3 amino acids: CASSIGGLSYEQYF. The DNA of the CDR3 is TGTGCCAGTAGTATCGGGGGCCTCTCCTACGAGCAGTACTTC.

The chain couples TRBV9 to TRBJ2-7; 7 bases are a match to TRBD2. With V trimmed by 0 bases and J by 3 bases, 6 bases remained unmatched. The CDR3 has 15 amino acids. Germline CDR1 and CDR2: SGDLS and YYNGEE. The CDR3 DNA reads TGTGCCAGCAGCGTAGCTGGTCTAGCGGACTACGAGCAGTACTTC. This translates into CASSVAGLADYEQYF.

The CDR3 region is CASRQSTSGPADTQYF. The CDR3 bases are TGTGCCAGCAGACAATCTACTAGCGGGCCGGCCGATACGCAGTATTTT. The chain combines TRBV7-3 with TRBJ2-3, with TRBD2 matching over 9 bases. The CDR3 spans 16 residues. Looked up from germline, CDR1 is SGHTA and CDR2 is FQGTGA. V dropped 6 bases and J dropped 6; count of bases not matched to a gene: 13.

The chain recombines TRBV27 with TRBJ2-7; D not resolved. Germline-derived CDR1 and CDR2 are MNHEY and SMNVEV (reference sequence). The CDR3 consists of 13 residues. Trimming removed 3 bases from V and 6 bases from J, with 12 bases in between. The CDR3 loop is CASSFEGFGEQYF. The CDR3 nucleotides are TGTGCCAGCAGTTTTGAAGGGTTTGGCGAGCAGTACTTC.

The genes are TRBV2 and TRBJ2-2; TRBD2 matches 12 bases. Trimming took 6 bases from V and 6 from J; bases not matched to a gene: 8. The CDR3 is made up of 16 amino acids. Germline V gene sequence: CDR1 SNHLY, CDR2 FYNNEI. The DNA for the CDR3 is TGTGCCAGCAGCTTACGACCTAGCGGGGGGGCCGGGGAGCTGTTTTTT. Its translation is CASSLRPSGGAGELFF.

The V call is TRBV27, the J call TRBJ2-7; maybe TRBD2 (6 bases). V was cut by 1 base and J by 6 bases, with 13 bases left in between. The CDR3 runs to 14 residues. Looked up from germline, CDR1 is MNHEY and CDR2 is SMNVEV (reference sequence). The CDR3 sequence: CASSLWGEGAEQYF. CDR3 sequence (DNA): TGTGCCAGCAGTTTATGGGGGGAAGGGGCCGAGCAGTACTTC.

The chain combines TRBV19 with TRBJ2-2, with 9 positions matching TRBD1. Germline CDR1 reads LNHDA; CDR2 reads SQIVND (reference sequence). The CDR3 is 14 amino acids. The V and J ends lost 3 bases and 6 bases, in that order; junction bases with no gene match: 2. CDR3 protein: CASSIRTGAGELFF. CDR3 nucleotide sequence: TGTGCCAGTAGTATCCGGACAGGGGCCGGGGAGCTGTTTTTT.

The sample holds a few counts of this clone. The genes are TRBV9 and TRBJ2-7; possibly TRBD1 for D (5 bases). Trimming left V 0 bases short and J 5 bases short, with 15 bases between. Germline assignment: CDR1 SGDLS and CDR2 YYNGEE. The CDR3 runs to 15 residues. The CDR3 protein is CASSVGGHLRDEQYF. Written as DNA, the CDR3 is TGTGCCAGCAGCGTAGGAGGACACCTTCGGGACGAGCAGTACTTC. Variable domain in full (rest from reference TRBV9 and TRBJ2-7): DSGVTQTPKHLITATGQRVTLRCSPRSGDLSVYWYQQSLDQGLQFLIQYYNGEERAKGNILERFSAQQFPDLHSELNLSSLELGDSALYFCASSVGGHLRDEQYFGPGTRLTVT.

The chain links TRBV7-8 to TRBJ2-1, with D possibly matching TRBD2 (6 bases). The CDR3 has 16 residues. Germline values: CDR1 SGHVS, CDR2 FQNEAQ. Trimming took 7 bases from V and 2 from J, leaving 18 bases between them. CDR3 DNA: TGTGCCAGCACCAACAGATGGGGGGAAACCTACAATGAGCAGTTCTTC. This gives the protein CASTNRWGETYNEQFF.

The V call is TRBV30, the J call TRBJ2-1, with a weak D call TRBD1 (5 bases). Between the trimmed V and J ends, which lost 2 bases and 8 bases, there was a span of 22 bases. This CDR3 comprises 16 residues. Germline V gene data show CDR1 as GTSNPN and CDR2 as SVGIG (reference sequence). CDR3 DNA: TGTGCCTGGAGTAACCCCGCCAGGGCTTTTCGGGATGAGCAGTTCTTC. Translating gives CAWSNPARAFRDEQFF.

The chain links TRBV11-3 to TRBJ2-7; no firm D call. Trimming removed 3 bases from V and 0 bases from J, with 9 bases in between. Germline assignment: CDR1 SGHNT and CDR2 YENEEA. The CDR3 has 14 residues. In DNA, the CDR3 is TGTGCCAGCAGCTTGAAAGGGTTCTCCTACGAGCAGTACTTC. As protein: CASSLKGFSYEQYF.

In nucleotides, the CDR3 is TGTGCCAGCAGCGTAGATGGCGGGACTAACTACGAGCAGTACTTC. It is translated as CASSVDGGTNYEQYF. This sequence joins TRBV9 and TRBJ2-7, with TRBD2 matching over 7 bases. The CDR3 is 15 residues long. J lost 3 bases, V lost 0 bases, and 6 bases had no gene match. The germline gives CDR1 SGDLS, CDR2 YYNGEE.